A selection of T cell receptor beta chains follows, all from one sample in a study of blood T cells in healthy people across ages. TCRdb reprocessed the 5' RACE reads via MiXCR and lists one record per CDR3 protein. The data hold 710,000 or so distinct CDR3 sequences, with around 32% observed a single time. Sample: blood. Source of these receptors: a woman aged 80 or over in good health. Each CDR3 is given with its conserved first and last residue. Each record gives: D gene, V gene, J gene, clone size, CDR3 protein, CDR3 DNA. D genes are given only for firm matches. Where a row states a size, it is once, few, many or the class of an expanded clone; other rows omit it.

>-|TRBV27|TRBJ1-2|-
CASSLWGGQGSYGYTF
TGTGCCAGCAGTTTATGGGGGGGGCAAGGCTCCTATGGCTACACCTTC
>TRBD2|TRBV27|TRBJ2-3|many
CASSLSGTSANFFRTDTQYF
TGTGCCAGCAGTTTAAGTGGGACTAGCGCGAATTTCTTCCGCACAGATACGCAGTATTTT
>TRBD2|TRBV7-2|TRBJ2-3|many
CASSGGTSGRVFTDTQYF
TGTGCCAGCAGCGGAGGGACTAGCGGACGGGTTTTCACAGATACGCAGTATTTT
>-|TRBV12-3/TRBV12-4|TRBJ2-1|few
CAGSLSNEQFF
TGTGCCGGCAGTTTATCCAATGAGCAGTTCTTC
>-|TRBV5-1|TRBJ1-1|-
CASSLKLNTEAFF
TGCGCCAGCAGCTTGAAGCTTAACACTGAAGCTTTCTTT
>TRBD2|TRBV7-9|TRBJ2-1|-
CASSLIGLAGGYEQFF
TGTGCCAGCAGCTTAATCGGTCTAGCGGGAGGATATGAGCAGTTCTTC
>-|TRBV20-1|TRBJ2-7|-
CSAKRDGAYEQYF
TGCAGTGCGAAAAGGGACGGCGCCTACGAGCAGTACTTC
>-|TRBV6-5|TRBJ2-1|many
CASSRGYEQFF
TGTGCCAGCAGCAGAGGGTATGAGCAGTTCTTC
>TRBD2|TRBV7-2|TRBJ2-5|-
CASSYSGGGKTQYF
TGTGCCAGCAGCTACAGCGGGGGGGGAAAGACCCAGTACTTC
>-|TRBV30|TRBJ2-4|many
CAWQQENIQYF
TGTGCCTGGCAACAGGAAAACATTCAGTACTTC
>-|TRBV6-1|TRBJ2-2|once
CASSPRGHQLNTGELFF
TGTGCCAGCAGTCCTAGGGGACACCAACTGAACACCGGGGAGCTGTTTTTT
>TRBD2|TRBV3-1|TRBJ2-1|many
CASRDLAAGGLNEQFF
TGTGCCAGCAGAGATTTAGCGGCGGGGGGGCTAAATGAGCAGTTCTTC
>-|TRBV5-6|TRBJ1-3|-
CASSLGPSGNTIYF
TGTGCCAGCAGCTTGGGTCCCTCTGGAAACACCATATATTTT
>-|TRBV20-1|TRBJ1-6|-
CSARDRGHSLGSPLHF
TGCAGTGCTAGAGATCGGGGACACTCCTTGGGTTCACCCCTCCACTTT
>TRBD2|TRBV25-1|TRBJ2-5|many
CASSEYSLSGGRETQYF
TGTGCCAGCAGTGAATATTCCCTTAGCGGGGGGAGAGAGACCCAGTACTTC
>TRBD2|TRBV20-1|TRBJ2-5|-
CSASDLAGAGETQYF
TGCAGTGCTAGTGACCTAGCGGGGGCAGGAGAGACCCAGTACTTC
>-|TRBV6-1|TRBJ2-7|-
CASSEQAAFEQYF
TGTGCCAGCAGTGAACAGGCGGCATTCGAGCAGTACTTC
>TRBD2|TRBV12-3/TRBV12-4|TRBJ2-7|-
CASSSRTGGGQYF
TGTGCCAGCAGCAGCCGGACGGGAGGGGGGCAGTACTTC
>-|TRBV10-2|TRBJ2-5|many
CASSEGGTQETQYF
TGCGCCAGCAGTGAAGGGGGGACCCAAGAGACCCAGTACTTC
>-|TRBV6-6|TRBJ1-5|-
CASSYFAGTSNQPQHF
TGTGCCAGCAGTTACTTTGCCGGGACTAGCAATCAGCCCCAGCATTTT
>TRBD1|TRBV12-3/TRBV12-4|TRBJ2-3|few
CAGSETGGGTDTQYF
TGTGCCGGCAGCGAGACAGGGGGCGGCACAGATACGCAGTATTTT
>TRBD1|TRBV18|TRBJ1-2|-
CASSPDRVKGYTF
TGTGCCAGCTCACCCGACAGGGTGAAGGGCTACACCTTC
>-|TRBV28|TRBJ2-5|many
CASSATRRTQYF
TGTGCCAGCAGTGCAACGCGTAGGACCCAGTACTTC
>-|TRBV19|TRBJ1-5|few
CASSMEGLQPQHF
TGTGCCAGTAGTATGGAGGGTTTGCAGCCCCAGCATTTT
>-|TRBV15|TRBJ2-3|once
CATSPHRTDTQYF
TGTGCCACCAGCCCGCATAGAACAGATACGCAGTATTTT
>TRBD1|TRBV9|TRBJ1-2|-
CASSARDRDHGYTF
TGTGCCAGCAGCGCCCGGGACAGGGATCACGGCTACACCTTC
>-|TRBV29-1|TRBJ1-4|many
CSGMGIPQEKLFF
TGCAGCGGGATGGGCATTCCACAAGAAAAACTGTTTTTT
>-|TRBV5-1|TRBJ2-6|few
CASKTSQGAAGANVLTF
TGCGCCAGCAAAACTTCACAGGGAGCTGCTGGGGCCAACGTCCTGACTTTC
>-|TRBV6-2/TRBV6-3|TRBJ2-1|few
CASSYSTLGFYNEQFF
TGTGCCAGCAGTTACTCGACTTTAGGGTTTTACAATGAGCAGTTCTTC
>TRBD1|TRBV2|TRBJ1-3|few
CASSDLARGLYTIYF
TGTGCCAGCAGTGACCTGGCCAGGGGGCTATACACCATATATTTT
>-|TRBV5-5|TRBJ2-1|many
CASSLLQGINEQFF
TGTGCCAGCAGCTTGTTACAGGGTATCAATGAGCAGTTCTTC
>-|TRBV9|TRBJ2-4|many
CASSVAPGAKNIQYF
TGTGCCAGCAGCGTAGCGCCAGGGGCCAAAAACATTCAGTACTTC
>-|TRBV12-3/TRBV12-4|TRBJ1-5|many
CASSFSPLNQPQHF
TGTGCCAGCAGTTTCTCACCACTCAATCAGCCCCAGCATTTT